This is a list of T cell receptor beta chains from one sample in a study of T cells after yellow fever vaccination. TCRdb reprocessed the 5' RACE reads with MiXCR, giving one entry per CDR3 protein. Found here are under 250,000 distinct CDR3 sequences, less than 9% of them singletons; the top ten hold approximately 0.85%. Material: CD4+ T cells sorted from PBMCs, obtained 15 days after the yellow fever booster vaccination. These receptors were collected from a young man who received the YFV17D yellow fever vaccine. Both conserved end residues are part of each CDR3. The D gene is left open where the match is weak. Clone size is stated in some rows and not others, as once, few, many or a class when expanded.

D	V	size	J	CDR3	DNA
TRBD1	TRBV12-3/TRBV12-4	few	TRBJ1-5	CASSLGDRRPQHF	TGTGCCAGCAGTCTGGGGGACAGGCGGCCCCAGCATTTT
.	TRBV5-1	few	TRBJ2-3	CASSAVPGAGTDTQYF	TGCGCCAGCAGCGCCGTCCCGGGAGCTGGAACAGATACGCAGTATTTT
TRBD2	TRBV9	few	TRBJ2-1	CASSVATRGLAGYHEQFF	TGTGCCAGCAGCGTAGCGACTCGGGGGCTAGCGGGATATCATGAGCAGTTCTTC
TRBD2	TRBV19	many	TRBJ2-1	CASSKTSGRKYNEQFF	TGTGCCAGTAGTAAAACTAGCGGGAGGAAATACAATGAGCAGTTCTTC
TRBD1	TRBV19	.	TRBJ1-2	CASRVPQGVYGYTF	TGTGCCAGTAGGGTACCCCAGGGGGTCTATGGCTACACCTTC
.	TRBV7-6	many	TRBJ2-7	CASSSNHLDEQYF	TGTGCCAGCAGTTCCAACCACCTAGACGAGCAGTACTTC
.	TRBV7-8	.	TRBJ1-5	CASSLEGTAFNQPQHF	TGTGCCAGCAGCTTAGAGGGGACTGCCTTCAATCAGCCCCAGCATTTT
TRBD2	TRBV20-1	few	TRBJ2-3	CSARPAGEGDTQYF	TGCAGTGCTAGACCAGCGGGAGAAGGAGATACGCAGTATTTT
TRBD1	TRBV24-1	many	TRBJ2-1	CATSDSGQGSFAGYNEQFF	TGTGCCACCAGTGATTCGGGACAGGGGAGTTTTGCTGGATACAATGAGCAGTTCTTC
TRBD2	TRBV5-1	many	TRBJ2-7	CASSLVETSGGSSYEQYF	TGCGCCAGCAGCTTGGTTGAGACTAGCGGGGGGAGCTCCTACGAGCAGTACTTC
TRBD1	TRBV20-1	.	TRBJ2-7	CSASGQVVYEQYF	TGCAGTGCGTCGGGACAGGTGGTCTACGAGCAGTACTTC
.	TRBV6-6	many	TRBJ2-1	CAVTENQYNEQFF	TGTGCCGTAACGGAGAACCAATACAATGAGCAGTTCTTC
TRBD2	TRBV9	.	TRBJ2-5	CASSVGPHRGAGAPETQYF	TGTGCCAGCAGCGTAGGGCCCCATCGTGGAGCGGGAGCCCCAGAGACCCAGTACTTC
.	TRBV14	.	TRBJ2-5	CASSQTLTYQETQYF	TGTGCCAGCAGCCAAACCCTAACGTACCAAGAGACCCAGTACTTC
.	TRBV6-6	many	TRBJ2-7	CASGRSNYEQYF	TGTGCCAGCGGAAGGAGTAACTACGAGCAGTACTTC
TRBD2	TRBV28	.	TRBJ2-3	CASGGLAGVVADTQYF	TGTGCCAGCGGAGGACTAGCGGGAGTGGTCGCAGATACGCAGTATTTT
TRBD1	TRBV19	few	TRBJ2-2	CASRTGGSITGELFF	TGTGCCAGTAGGACAGGGGGAAGTATCACCGGGGAGCTGTTTTTT
.	TRBV10-3	many	TRBJ2-2	CAIRPGQLNTGELFF	TGTGCCATCAGGCCGGGCCAGCTAAACACCGGGGAGCTGTTTTTT
.	TRBV7-9	many	TRBJ2-5	CASRFMKETQYF	TGTGCCAGCAGGTTTATGAAAGAGACCCAGTACTTC
.	TRBV5-1	many	TRBJ2-3	CASSTISGKANTQYF	TGCGCCAGCAGCACGATCAGCGGAAAAGCAAATACGCAGTATTTT
.	TRBV7-2	many	TRBJ1-1	CASSFVRDTEAFF	TGTGCCAGCAGCTTTGTACGGGACACTGAAGCTTTCTTT
.	TRBV5-1	many	TRBJ2-5	CASSLWSDGSGTQYF	TGCGCCAGCAGCTTGTGGTCAGATGGATCCGGGACCCAGTACTTC
.	TRBV6-2/TRBV6-3	few	TRBJ2-2	CASSYGQGNTGELFF	TGTGCCAGCAGTTACGGGCAGGGGAACACCGGGGAGCTGTTTTTT
.	TRBV23-1	few	TRBJ2-2	CASSQSMSPHDSANTGELFF	TGCGCCAGCAGTCAATCCATGTCGCCCCATGACAGCGCGAACACCGGGGAGCTGTTTTTT
.	TRBV5-1	many	TRBJ2-7	CASSLDLPTEQYF	TGCGCCAGCAGCTTGGATCTGCCTACGGAGCAGTACTTC
.	TRBV20-1	few	TRBJ1-6	CSASNLPGSSPLHF	TGCAGTGCTAGCAATTTACCGGGCAGTTCACCCCTCCACTTT
.	TRBV20-1	.	TRBJ1-2	CSARDFPLTSNGYTF	TGCAGTGCTAGAGATTTCCCTCTGACCTCTAATGGCTACACCTTC
.	TRBV5-1	many	TRBJ2-1	CASSLAGTKYEQFF	TGCGCCAGCAGCTTAGCGGGTACTAAATATGAGCAGTTCTTC
TRBD2	TRBV20-1	.	TRBJ2-4	CSAREAGGDKNIQYF	TGCAGTGCTAGAGAAGCGGGAGGGGACAAAAACATTCAGTACTTC
TRBD2	TRBV6-9	few	TRBJ2-2	CASGLGLAGVKTGELFF	TGTGCCAGCGGCCTCGGACTAGCGGGAGTTAAGACCGGGGAGCTGTTTTTT
.	TRBV7-2	many	TRBJ2-1	CASSLAVAYNEQFF	TGTGCCAGCAGCTTAGCTGTGGCGTACAATGAGCAGTTCTTC
TRBD2	TRBV5-5	many	TRBJ2-5	CASSFGLAGQETQYF	TGTGCCAGCAGCTTCGGACTAGCGGGACAAGAGACCCAGTACTTC
TRBD1	TRBV5-5	.	TRBJ2-5	CASSLTDRWEETQYF	TGTGCCAGCAGCTTAACGGACAGGTGGGAAGAGACCCAGTACTTC
TRBD1	TRBV10-3	few	TRBJ2-7	CAISPGTALYEQYF	TGTGCCATCAGCCCCGGGACAGCCCTATACGAGCAGTACTTC
.	TRBV5-1	.	TRBJ2-3	CASSLVDPTDTQYF	TGCGCCAGCAGCTTAGTGGACCCAACGGATACGCAGTATTTT
.	TRBV5-1	.	TRBJ1-2	CASSLEAHRSGHGYTF	TGCGCCAGCAGCTTGGAGGCTCATCGGTCGGGTCATGGCTACACCTTC
.	TRBV12-3/TRBV12-4	many	TRBJ2-7	CASSSSSGSRAEQYF	TGTGCCAGCAGTTCCTCCTCCGGGAGCCGGGCCGAGCAGTACTTC
TRBD1	TRBV9	.	TRBJ1-2	CASNRTGGDHGYTF	TGTGCCAGCAATCGGACAGGGGGCGATCATGGCTACACCTTC
.	TRBV6-2/TRBV6-3	.	TRBJ1-5	CASTPGSNQPQHF	TGTGCCAGCACCCCCGGGAGCAATCAGCCCCAGCATTTT
TRBD1	TRBV20-1	few	TRBJ1-6	CSARQGYRSPLHF	TGCAGTGCGAGACAGGGATATCGTTCACCCCTCCACTTT
.	TRBV20-1	many	TRBJ2-7	CSVGEGYYEQYF	TGCAGTGTGGGTGAAGGTTACTACGAGCAGTACTTC
.	TRBV6-5	few	TRBJ1-5	CASSKEGTAASPQHF	TGTGCCAGCAGCAAAGAAGGGACCGCGGCATCGCCCCAGCATTTT
TRBD1	TRBV20-1	.	TRBJ2-1	CRPSGTGDWNEQFF	TGCAGGCCTTCCGGGACAGGCGATTGGAATGAGCAGTTCTTC
.	TRBV7-9	many	TRBJ2-5	CASSIGGGLQETQYF	TGTGCCAGCAGTATTGGGGGCGGCCTCCAAGAGACCCAGTACTTC
.	TRBV11-3	many	TRBJ1-1	CASSPNMNTEAFF	TGTGCCAGCAGCCCCAACATGAACACTGAAGCTTTCTTT
TRBD1	TRBV16	few	TRBJ2-7	CASSHGTGAYEQYF	TGTGCCAGCAGCCATGGGACAGGGGCCTACGAGCAGTACTTC
TRBD2	TRBV3-1	.	TRBJ2-1	CASSQRVAGEQFF	TGTGCCAGCAGCCAACGCGTAGCGGGAGAGCAGTTCTTC
.	TRBV5-1	few	TRBJ2-2	CASSSLLSSSTGELFF	TGCGCCAGCAGTTCGCTTTTGTCTTCGAGCACCGGGGAGCTGTTTTTT
.	TRBV10-2	.	TRBJ2-7	CASGGRPTKQYF	TGCGCCAGCGGGGGCAGACCTACGAAGCAGTACTTC